This T cell receptor (beta chain) came from a study of PD-1 blockade in classical Hodgkin lymphoma. Brentuximab vedotin exposure varied, and every patient relapsed after autologous stem cell transplantation. Trimming took 1 base from V and 4 from J, leaving 5 bases between them. The V gene's germline CDR1 is SGHNT and CDR2 YYREEE (reference sequence). The CDR3 has 12 amino acids. The data were produced by immunoSEQ multiplex PCR, yet TCRdb's version contains in-frame clones alone and is incomplete. The data contain approximately 99,000 clones, about four fifths of them singletons. Study results and limitations: Causes of the repertoire differences remain undefined, possibly disease activity or prior therapy. Newly diagnosed patients reportedly trailed healthy donors in baseline TCR diversity. Significant TCR diversity gains by C4D1 occurred in CD4+ but not CD8+ cells.

About this clone itself: Antigen specificity is unknown.

This material consisted of peripheral blood mononuclear cells (PBMCs), taken before the second cycle of nivolumab. The clonotype comes from a human donor with classical Hodgkin lymphoma. The V call is TRBV5-4, the J call TRBJ1-2, with a weak D call TRBD1 (5 bases). The CDR3 DNA reads TGTGCCAGCAGCTTGACAGGCTATGGCTACACCTTC. Translation: CASSLTGYGYTF.